This paragraph reports one T cell receptor (beta chain). These data belong to a study of monozygotic twins with inflammatory bowel disease. Reprocessing the 5' RACE reads, TCRdb reports a single entry for every CDR3 protein and omits DNA. Recorded for this sample: over 200,000 distinct CDR3 sequences. CDR3 size: 15 residues. Blood was drawn once per donor, and each sample measured 2.5 to 3 ml. V is TRBV21-1 and J is TRBJ1-4; TCRdb lists TRBD1, though no DNA is available to test this call. TRBV21-1 is recorded as a pseudogene. Source material: blood. The sequence came from a human donor with ulcerative colitis or Crohn's disease, or a healthy co-twin of an affected twin (not recorded which). The CDR3 sequence is CASTPLDATNEKLFF.